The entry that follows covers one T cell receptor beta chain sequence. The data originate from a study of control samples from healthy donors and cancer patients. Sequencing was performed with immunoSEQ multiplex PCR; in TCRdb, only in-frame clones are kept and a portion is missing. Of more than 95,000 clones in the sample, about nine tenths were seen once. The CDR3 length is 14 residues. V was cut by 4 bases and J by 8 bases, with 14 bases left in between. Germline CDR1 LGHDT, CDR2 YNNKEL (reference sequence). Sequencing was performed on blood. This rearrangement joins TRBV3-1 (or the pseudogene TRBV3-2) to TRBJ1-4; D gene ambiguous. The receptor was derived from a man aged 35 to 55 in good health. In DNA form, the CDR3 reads TGTGCCAGCAGCCTGCGGTCCCAGCTGGAAAAACTGTTTTTT. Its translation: CASSLRSQLEKLFF.